This T cell receptor (beta chain) was profiled in a study of T cells in localized non-small cell lung cancer. TCRdb's table, derived via immunoSEQ multiplex PCR, lists solely in-frame clones and lacks some. This sample carries roughly 2,400 clones, roughly 26% of them seen once, and the ten largest clones take under 20%. Per germline, CDR1 SGHNT and CDR2 YENEEA. There are 16 residues in the CDR3. Trimming cost V 3 bases and J 6 bases, with 18 bases left between them. This sample comprised normal lung tissue next to the tumor, obtained before any cancer treatment. This TCR derives from a female donor with stage II lung adenocarcinoma. This sequence joins TRBV11-3 and TRBJ2-1, with D possibly being TRBD2 (7 bases). The CDR3 reads CASSFALGGGVNEQFF. The CDR3 coding sequence is TGTGCCAGCAGCTTCGCCTTAGGGGGGGGCGTCAATGAGCAGTTCTTC.